The present T cell receptor beta chain was sequenced within a study of regulatory T cells in long-lasting Graves disease. This clonotype has ten or more counts. Its cognate antigen is unknown. As for time point: persistent/refractory GD, antithyroid drugs over 5 years with positive TRAb. RNA from PBMCs was the source of the TCR library. TCR beta libraries were built with iRepertoire HTBI primers and Arm-PCR of CDR3 regions. TCRdb independently ran MiXCR on the multiplex PCR reads; one entry per CDR3 protein. Seen here are 310,000 or so distinct CDR3 sequences, roughly 21% observed once, and the top ten hold more than 50%. General study results and limits: The number of shared public clonotypes was higher in persistent patients (about 3,000) than new patients (over 900). Newly diagnosed disease favored TRBV20-1 and TRBJ2-1 over persistent disease.

This CDR3 spans 15 amino acids. V lost 7 bases and J 2 bases, leaving 15 bases between the germline ends. CDR1 and CDR2 from the germline V gene are MDHEN and SYDVKM. The TCR sequence derives from a female donor with Graves disease. Sequenced here: peripheral blood mononuclear cells (PBMCs), sampled when the disease was refractory, from a patient treated with antithyroid drugs. The chain uses TRBV28 and TRBJ1-5; no definite D call. The CDR3 is CASTPRGLGNQPQHF. In DNA form, the CDR3 reads TGTGCCAGCACTCCGCGGGGATTAGGCAATCAGCCCCAGCATTTT.